The 5 T cell receptor beta chains reported below all come from one sample, sequenced in a study of CD8+ T cells in alopecia areata. As to treatment: oral pan-JAK inhibitor, 5-10 mg twice daily. The sequencing template was cDNA reverse transcribed from extracted RNA. Clones were sequenced by immunoSEQ multiplex PCR, and TCRdb holds only the in-frame ones, with some missing. The data hold some 200,000 clones, with about three fifths observed a single time. The specimen was CD4+ T cells sorted from blood, collected at week 4, from a patient treated with tofacitinib. The source of these receptors is a human donor with alopecia areata.

This clone was seen only once. This sequence joins TRBV9 and TRBJ1-2, with no clear D. Germline V gives CDR1 SGDLS, CDR2 YYNGEE. The CDR3 runs 14 residues. With 0 bases removed from V and 8 bases from J, the gap between germline ends came to 14 bases. CDR3 protein: CASSVVPPRGGYTF. CDR3 bases: TGTGCCAGCAGCGTAGTACCACCCCGAGGAGGCTACACCTTC. Full variable domain (missing parts from reference TRBV9 and TRBJ1-2): DSGVTQTPKHLITATGQRVTLRCSPRSGDLSVYWYQQSLDQGLQFLIQYYNGEERAKGNILERFSAQQFPDLHSELNLSSLELGDSALYFCASSVVPPRGGYTFGSGTRLTVV.

This clone occurred a few times. V is TRBV28 and J is TRBJ1-1; D gene ambiguous. V lost 5 bases to trimming and J lost 7 bases, with 20 bases between them. Per germline, CDR1 MDHEN and CDR2 SYDVKM. The CDR3 contains 15 residues. CDR3 protein: CASSPGGGFGIEAFF. Written as DNA, the CDR3 is TGTGCCAGCAGTCCAGGTGGCGGTTTCGGTATTGAAGCTTTCTTT.

V gene TRBV20-1 combines with J gene TRBJ2-5, with D unclear. Trimming removed 1 base from V and 7 bases from J, with 4 bases in between. This CDR3 spans 10 amino acids. Germline V gene data show CDR1 as DFQATT and CDR2 as SNEGSKA (reference sequence). This CDR3 is CSARVATQYF. Written as DNA, the CDR3 is TGCAGTGCTAGAGTGGCGACCCAGTACTTC.

A word on this clone: Within the sample, other DNA sequences also encode this same CDR3. The J gene is TRBJ1-5, the V gene TRBV5-1, with D possibly TRBD1 on 6 matching bases. V gave up 4 bases and J gave up 5 bases, with 13 bases separating them. Germline CDR1 SGHRS, CDR2 YFSETQ. CDR3 length equals 14 residues. The CDR3 DNA sequence: TGCGCCAGCAGCCAGTCAGGGGTAGATCAGCCCCAGCATTTT. Residues: CASSQSGVDQPQHF.

This clone has only a few counts. This chain links TRBV28 with TRBJ1-6; TRBD1 aligns across 11 bases. The V segment lost 5 bases and the J segment 7 bases; nucleotides outside the gene matches: 7. The CDR3 extends over 16 amino acids. Germline V gene data show CDR1 as MDHEN and CDR2 as SYDVKM. CDR3 residues: CASSGTGGYANSPLHF. The CDR3 DNA is TGTGCCAGCAGTGGGACAGGGGGATATGCGAATTCACCCCTCCACTTT.